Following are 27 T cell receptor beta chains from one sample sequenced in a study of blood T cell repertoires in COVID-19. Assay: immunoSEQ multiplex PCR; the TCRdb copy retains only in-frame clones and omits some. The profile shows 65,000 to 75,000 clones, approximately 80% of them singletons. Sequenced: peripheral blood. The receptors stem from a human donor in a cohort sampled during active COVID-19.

Here the CDR3 DNA reads TGTGCCAGTAGTATGGGGCCGAGACTAGCGGGAGGACCTTACACTTCTGGGGCCAACGTCCTGACTTTC. This translates into CASSMGPRLAGGPYTSGANVLTF. The chain couples TRBV19 to TRBJ2-6; 13 bases line up with TRBD2. The junction had 18 bases not matched to a gene; V was cut back by 3 bases and J by 1 base. Germline CDR1 and CDR2: LNHDA and SQIVND (reference sequence). This CDR3 spans 23 amino acids.

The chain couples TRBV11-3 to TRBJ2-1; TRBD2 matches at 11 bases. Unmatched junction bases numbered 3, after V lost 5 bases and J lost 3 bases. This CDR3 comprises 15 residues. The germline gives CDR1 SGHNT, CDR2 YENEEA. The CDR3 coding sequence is TGTGCCAGCAGCCGCGGGACTAGCGGCTACAATGAGCAGTTCTTC. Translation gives CASSRGTSGYNEQFF.

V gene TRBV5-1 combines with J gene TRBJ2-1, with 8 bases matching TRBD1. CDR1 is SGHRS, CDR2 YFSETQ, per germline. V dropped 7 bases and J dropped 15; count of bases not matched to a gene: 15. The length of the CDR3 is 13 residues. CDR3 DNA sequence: TGCGCCAGCGGAATTGTCGACGGACAGGGATCGTTCTTC. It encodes CASGIVDGQGSFF.

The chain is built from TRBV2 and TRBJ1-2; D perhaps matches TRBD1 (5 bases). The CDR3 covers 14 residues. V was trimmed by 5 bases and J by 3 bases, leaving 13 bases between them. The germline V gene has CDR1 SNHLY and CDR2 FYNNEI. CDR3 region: CASSLAREDYGYTF. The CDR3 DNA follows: TGTGCCAGCAGTCTGGCCAGGGAGGACTATGGCTACACCTTC.

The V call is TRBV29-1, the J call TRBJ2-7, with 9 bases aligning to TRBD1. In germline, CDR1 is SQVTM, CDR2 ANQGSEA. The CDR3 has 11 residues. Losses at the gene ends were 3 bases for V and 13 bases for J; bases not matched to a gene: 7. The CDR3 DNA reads TGCAGCGTTGAGGCGGGACAGGGCCTCTACTTC. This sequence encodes CSVEAGQGLYF.

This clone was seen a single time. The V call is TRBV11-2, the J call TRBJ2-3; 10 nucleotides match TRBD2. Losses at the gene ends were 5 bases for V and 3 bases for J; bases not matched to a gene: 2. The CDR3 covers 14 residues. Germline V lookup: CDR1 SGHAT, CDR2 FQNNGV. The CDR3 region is CASSPGLATDTQYF. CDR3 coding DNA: TGTGCCAGCAGCCCGGGACTAGCGACAGATACGCAGTATTTT.

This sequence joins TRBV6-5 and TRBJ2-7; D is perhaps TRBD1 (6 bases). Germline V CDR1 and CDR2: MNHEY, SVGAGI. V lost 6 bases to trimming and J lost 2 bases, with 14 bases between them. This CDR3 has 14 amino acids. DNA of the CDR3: TGTGCCAGCAGGGTTTGGCAGGGGACCTACGAGCAGTACTTC. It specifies CASRVWQGTYEQYF.

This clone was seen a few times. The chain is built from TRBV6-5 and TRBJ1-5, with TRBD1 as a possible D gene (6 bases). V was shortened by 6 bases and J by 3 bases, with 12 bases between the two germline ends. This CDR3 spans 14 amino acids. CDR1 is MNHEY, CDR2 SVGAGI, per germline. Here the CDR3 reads CASRHGGNNQPQHF. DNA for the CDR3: TGTGCCAGCAGACATGGGGGCAACAATCAGCCCCAGCATTTT.

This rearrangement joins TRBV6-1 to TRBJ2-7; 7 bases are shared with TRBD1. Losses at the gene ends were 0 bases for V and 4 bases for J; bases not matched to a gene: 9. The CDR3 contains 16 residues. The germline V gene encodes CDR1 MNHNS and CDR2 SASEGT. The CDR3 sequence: CASSEAMGQSFYEQYF. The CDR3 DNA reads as TGTGCCAGCAGTGAAGCGATGGGACAGAGTTTTTACGAGCAGTACTTC.

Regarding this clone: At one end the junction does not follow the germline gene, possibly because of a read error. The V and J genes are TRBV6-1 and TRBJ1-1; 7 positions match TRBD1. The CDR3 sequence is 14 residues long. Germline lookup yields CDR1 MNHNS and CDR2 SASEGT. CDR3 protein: CASREGGAGPEAFF. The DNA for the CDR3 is TGTGCCAGCAGGGAAGGGGGCGCAGGCCCTGAAGCTTTCTTT.

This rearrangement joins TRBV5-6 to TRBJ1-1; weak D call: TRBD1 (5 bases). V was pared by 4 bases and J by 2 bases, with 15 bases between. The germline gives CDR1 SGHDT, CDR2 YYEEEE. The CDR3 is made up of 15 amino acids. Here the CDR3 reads CASSDPRTKNTEAFF. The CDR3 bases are TGTGCCAGCAGCGATCCTAGGACAAAAAACACTGAAGCTTTCTTT.

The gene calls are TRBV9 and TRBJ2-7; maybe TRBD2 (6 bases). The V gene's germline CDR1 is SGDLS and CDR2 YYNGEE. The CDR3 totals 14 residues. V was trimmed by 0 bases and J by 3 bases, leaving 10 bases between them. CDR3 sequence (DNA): TGTGCCAGCAGCGTAGATAGGGACTTCTACGAGCAGTACTTC. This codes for CASSVDRDFYEQYF.

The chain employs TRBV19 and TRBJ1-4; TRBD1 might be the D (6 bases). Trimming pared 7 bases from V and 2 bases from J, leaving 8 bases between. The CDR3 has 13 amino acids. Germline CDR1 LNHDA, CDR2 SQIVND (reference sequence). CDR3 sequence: CASNRDTNEKLFF. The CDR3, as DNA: TGTGCCAGTAACAGGGACACTAATGAAAAACTGTTTTTT.

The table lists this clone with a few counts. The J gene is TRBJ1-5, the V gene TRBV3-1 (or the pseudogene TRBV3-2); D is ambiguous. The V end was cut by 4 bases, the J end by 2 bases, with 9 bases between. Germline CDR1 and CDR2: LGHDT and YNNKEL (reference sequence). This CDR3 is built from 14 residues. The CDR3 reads CASSPGSGNQPQHF. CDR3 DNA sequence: TGTGCCAGCAGCCCGGGGAGCGGCAATCAGCCCCAGCATTTT.

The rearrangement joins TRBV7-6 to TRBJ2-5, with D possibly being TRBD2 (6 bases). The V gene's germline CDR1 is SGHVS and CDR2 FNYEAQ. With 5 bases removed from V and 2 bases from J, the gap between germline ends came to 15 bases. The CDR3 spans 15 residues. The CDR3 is CASSRIMGGQETQYF. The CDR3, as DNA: TGTGCCAGCAGCCGAATAATGGGGGGACAAGAGACCCAGTACTTC.

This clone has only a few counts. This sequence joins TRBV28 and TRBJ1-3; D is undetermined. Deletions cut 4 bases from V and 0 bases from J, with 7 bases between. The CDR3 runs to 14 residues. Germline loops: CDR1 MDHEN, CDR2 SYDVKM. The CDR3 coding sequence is TGTGCCAGCAGTTCCAGGAACTCTGGAAACACCATATATTTT. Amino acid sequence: CASSSRNSGNTIYF.

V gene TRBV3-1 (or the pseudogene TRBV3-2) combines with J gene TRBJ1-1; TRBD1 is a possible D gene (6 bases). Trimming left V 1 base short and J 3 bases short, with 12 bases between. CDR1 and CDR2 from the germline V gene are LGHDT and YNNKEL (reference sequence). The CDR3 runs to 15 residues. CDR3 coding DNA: TGTGCCAGCAGCCAAGGGGTTGGGGGCGACACTGAAGCTTTCTTT. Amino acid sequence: CASSQGVGGDTEAFF.

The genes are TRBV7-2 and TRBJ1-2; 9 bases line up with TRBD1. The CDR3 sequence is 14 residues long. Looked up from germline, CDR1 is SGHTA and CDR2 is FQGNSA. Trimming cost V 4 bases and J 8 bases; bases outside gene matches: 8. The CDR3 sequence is CASSSRDRDLGYTF. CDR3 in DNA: TGTGCCAGCAGCTCCCGGGACAGGGACCTAGGCTACACCTTC. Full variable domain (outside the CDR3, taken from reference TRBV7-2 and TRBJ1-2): GAGVSQSPSNKVTEKGKDVELRCDPISGHTALYWYRQSLGQGLEFLIYFQGNSAPDKSGLPSDRFSAERTGGSVSTLTIQRTQQEDSAVYLCASSSRDRDLGYTFGSGTRLTVV.

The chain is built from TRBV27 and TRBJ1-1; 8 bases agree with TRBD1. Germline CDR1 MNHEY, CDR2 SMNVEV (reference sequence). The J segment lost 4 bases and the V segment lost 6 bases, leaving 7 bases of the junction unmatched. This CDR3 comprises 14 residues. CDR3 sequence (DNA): TGTGCCAGCAGCCCAGGGACAGGAGTCACTGAAGCTTTCTTT. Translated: CASSPGTGVTEAFF.

The DNA for the CDR3 is TGTGCCAGTAGTAGATCGACTAGCGGGAGTTTCTACGAGCAGTACTTC. Its translation is CASSRSTSGSFYEQYF. The chain has TRBV19 and TRBJ2-7; 12 bases agree with TRBD2. V dropped 4 bases and J dropped 3; count of bases not matched to a gene: 7. CDR1 and CDR2 from the germline V gene are LNHDA and SQIVND (reference sequence). The CDR3 extends over 16 amino acids.

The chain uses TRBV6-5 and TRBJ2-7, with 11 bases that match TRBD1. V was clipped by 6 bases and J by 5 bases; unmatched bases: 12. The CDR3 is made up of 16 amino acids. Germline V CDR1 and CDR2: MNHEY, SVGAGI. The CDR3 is CASRYMGQGVVHEQYF. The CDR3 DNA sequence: TGTGCCAGCAGGTACATGGGACAGGGGGTCGTCCACGAGCAGTACTTC.

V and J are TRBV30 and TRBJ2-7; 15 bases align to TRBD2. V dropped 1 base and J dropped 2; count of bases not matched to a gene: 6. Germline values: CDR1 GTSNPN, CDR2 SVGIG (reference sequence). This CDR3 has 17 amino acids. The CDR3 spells CAWSGGLAGGKTYEQYF. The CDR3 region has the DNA TGTGCCTGGAGTGGAGGACTAGCGGGAGGGAAAACCTACGAGCAGTACTTC. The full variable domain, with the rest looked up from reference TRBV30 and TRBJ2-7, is SQTIHQWPATLVQPVGSPLSLECTVEGTSNPNLYWYRQAAGRGLQLLFYSVGIGQISSEVPQNLSASRPQDRQFILSSKKLLLSDSGFYLCAWSGGLAGGKTYEQYFGPGTRLTVT.

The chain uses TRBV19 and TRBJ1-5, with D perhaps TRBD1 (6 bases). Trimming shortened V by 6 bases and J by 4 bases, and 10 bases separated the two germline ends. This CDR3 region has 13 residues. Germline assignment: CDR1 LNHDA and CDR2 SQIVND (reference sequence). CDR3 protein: CASSPGQNQPQHF. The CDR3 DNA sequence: TGTGCCAGTAGCCCAGGACAGAATCAGCCCCAGCATTTT.

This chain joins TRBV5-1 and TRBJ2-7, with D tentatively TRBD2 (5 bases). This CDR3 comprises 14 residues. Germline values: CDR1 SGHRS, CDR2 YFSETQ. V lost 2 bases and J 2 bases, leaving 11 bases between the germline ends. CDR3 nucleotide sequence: TGCGCCAGCAGCTTACGGGAAGGGACCTACGAGCAGTACTTC. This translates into CASSLREGTYEQYF. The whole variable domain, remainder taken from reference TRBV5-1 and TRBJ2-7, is KAGVTQTPRYLIKTRGQQVTLSCSPISGHRSVSWYQQTPGQGLQFLFEYFSETQRNKGNFPGRFSGRQFSNSRSEMNVSTLELGDSALYLCASSLREGTYEQYFGPGTRLTVT.

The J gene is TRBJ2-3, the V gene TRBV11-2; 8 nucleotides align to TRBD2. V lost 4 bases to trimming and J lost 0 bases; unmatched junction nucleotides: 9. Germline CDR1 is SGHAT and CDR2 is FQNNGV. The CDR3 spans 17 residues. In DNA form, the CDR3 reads TGTGCCAGCAGCTCCCGAGCGGGAGTCCCTAGCACAGATACGCAGTATTTT. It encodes CASSSRAGVPSTDTQYF.

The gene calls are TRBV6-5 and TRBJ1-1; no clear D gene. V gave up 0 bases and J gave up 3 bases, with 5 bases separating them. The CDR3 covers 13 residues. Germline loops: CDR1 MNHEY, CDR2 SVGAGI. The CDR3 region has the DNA TGTGCCAGCAGTTACTCGGCGGACACTGAAGCTTTCTTT. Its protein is CASSYSADTEAFF.

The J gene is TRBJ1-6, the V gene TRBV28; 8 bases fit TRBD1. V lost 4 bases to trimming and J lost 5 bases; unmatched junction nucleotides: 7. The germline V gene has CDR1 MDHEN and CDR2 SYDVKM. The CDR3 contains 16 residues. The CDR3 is CASSSYAGQDNSPLHF. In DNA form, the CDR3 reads TGTGCCAGCAGTTCTTACGCGGGACAGGATAATTCACCCCTCCACTTT.